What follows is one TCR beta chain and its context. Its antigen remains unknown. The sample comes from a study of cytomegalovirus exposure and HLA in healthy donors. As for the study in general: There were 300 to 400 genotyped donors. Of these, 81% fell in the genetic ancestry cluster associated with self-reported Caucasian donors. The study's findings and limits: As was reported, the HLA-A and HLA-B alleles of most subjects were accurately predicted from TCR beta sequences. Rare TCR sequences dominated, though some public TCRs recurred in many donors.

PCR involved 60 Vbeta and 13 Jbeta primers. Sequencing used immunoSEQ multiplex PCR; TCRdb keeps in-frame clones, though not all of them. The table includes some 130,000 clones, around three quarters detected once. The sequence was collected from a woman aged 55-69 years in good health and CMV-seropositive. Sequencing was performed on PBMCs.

CDR3: CASSSYGANVLTF. The DNA of the CDR3 is TGTGCCAGCAGCTCGTATGGGGCCAACGTCCTGACTTTC. J is TRBJ2-6 and V is TRBV5-5; the D is unclear. The CDR3 sequence is 13 residues long. Germline V gene lookup returns CDR1 SGHKS and CDR2 YYEKEE (reference sequence). Trimming removed 3 bases from V and 3 bases from J, with 4 bases in between.